Each of the 18 T cell receptor beta chains below was sequenced from the same sample in a study of spatial heterogeneity in lung cancer. Their antigens remain unidentified. Time point here: sample taken at primary tumor resection. Points from the study as a whole: Tumors with more nonsynonymous mutations had more expanded intratumoral alpha and beta TCRs.

MiXCR, run by TCRdb on the 5' RACE reads, gives a single entry per CDR3 protein. The table lists about 7,000 distinct CDR3 sequences, roughly 14% of them singletons, with about 8.1% in the top ten. The sequences come from lung tumor tissue, collected at surgery. Receptor source: a male donor with early-stage non-small cell lung cancer.

To note about this clonotype: This beta chain represents an off-target read in a library built for alpha chains; its size is of limited meaning. J is TRBJ2-1 and V is TRBV20-1; 11 nucleotides line up with TRBD2. Unmatched junction bases numbered 6, after V lost 2 bases and J lost 6 bases. Germline CDR1 DFQATT, CDR2 SNEGSKA (reference sequence). This CDR3 contains 15 residues. The CDR3 nucleotides are TGCAGTGCTAGACCAGGACTAGCGGGTAGCAATGAGCAGTTCTTC. As protein: CSARPGLAGSNEQFF.

As to this clonotype: Since the library was made to target alpha chains, this beta chain is a stray read and its abundance is not meaningful. The chain has TRBV7-2 and TRBJ2-5; either TRBD1 or TRBD2 may fit D (5 bases each). There are 14 residues in the CDR3. V lost 1 base, J lost 5 bases, and 11 bases lay in between. Germline assignment: CDR1 SGHTA and CDR2 FQGNSA. This CDR3 is CASSLGTWGETQYF. The CDR3 DNA reads as TGTGCCAGCAGCTTAGGGACTTGGGGGGAGACCCAGTACTTC.

The sample holds many counts of this clonotype. With the library built for alpha chains, this beta chain is off target and its frequency is not meaningful. This chain joins TRBV30 and TRBJ1-2; a weak D match, TRBD1 (5 bases). Trimming pared 1 base from V and 8 bases from J, leaving 17 bases between. The CDR3 length is 14 residues. Germline CDR1 and CDR2: GTSNPN and SVGIG (reference sequence). CDR3 residues: CAWSGAPAGRGYTF. CDR3 nucleotides: TGTGCCTGGAGTGGGGCCCCGGCAGGGCGAGGCTACACCTTC.

As to this clonotype: This beta chain was picked up by a library intended for alpha chains and is off target, so its count carries little meaning. The V gene is TRBV11-2, the J gene TRBJ2-5; 7 bases match TRBD2. From germline, CDR1 is SGHAT and CDR2 FQNNGV. The CDR3 has 13 amino acids. V dropped 5 bases and J dropped 3; count of bases not matched to a gene: 3. CDR3 amino acids: CASSPGLEETQYF. DNA of the CDR3: TGTGCCAGCAGCCCCGGACTAGAAGAGACCCAGTACTTC.

This clonotype was observed at least ten times. Since the library was made to target alpha chains, this beta chain is a stray read and its abundance is not meaningful. J is TRBJ2-1 and V is TRBV7-2; D unresolved. The germline V and J ends were trimmed by 2 bases and 4 bases, with 12 bases remaining between them. Germline V gene data show CDR1 as SGHTA and CDR2 as FQGNSA. This CDR3 has 15 amino acids. CDR3 nucleotides: TGTGCCAGCAGCTTAACGGCCGGCCTTTACAATGAGCAGTTCTTC. Protein sequence: CASSLTAGLYNEQFF.

This clonotype was observed at least ten times. Since it is a stray read in a library aimed at alpha chains, this beta chain has a size that is not meaningful. J is TRBJ2-7 and V is TRBV6-1, with 8 bases matching TRBD2. Per the germline V gene, CDR1 is MNHNS and CDR2 is SASEGT. The CDR3 extends over 12 amino acids. Unmatched junction bases numbered 3, after V lost 8 bases and J lost 3 bases. The CDR3 DNA is TGTGCCAGCCGGGGGGGAGGCTACGAGCAGTACTTC. Protein product: CASRGGGYEQYF.

In this sample, this clonotype turned up many times. This beta chain lies outside the target of a library built for alpha chains; its clone size means little. The chain carries TRBV4-1 and TRBJ2-7; D not resolved. From germline, CDR1 is MGHRA and CDR2 YSYEKL. V was pared by 3 bases and J by 3 bases, with 24 bases between. This CDR3 is built from 18 residues. The chain's CDR3 is CASSHLEEALKGDYEQYV. CDR3 coding DNA: TGCGCCAGCAGCCATCTCGAAGAGGCTCTGAAAGGAGACTACGAGCAGTACGTC.

There are many counts of this clonotype. The library was designed around alpha chains, so this beta chain is a stray read whose abundance carries little weight. The chain uses TRBV20-1 and TRBJ2-4; D gene uncertain. V gave up 6 bases and J gave up 0 bases, with 9 bases separating them. CDR3 size: 13 residues. Germline V gene sequence: CDR1 DFQATT, CDR2 SNEGSKA (reference sequence). The CDR3 DNA follows: TGCAGTGCCGCATCCTTAGCCAAAAACATTCAGTACTTC. Translated, it gives CSAASLAKNIQYF.

In this sample, this clonotype turned up many times. Because the library targeted alpha chains, this beta chain is an off-target read whose size means little. The CDR3 region is CASSARQDSYNEQFF. The CDR3 DNA is TGTGCCAGCAGTGCAAGACAGGACTCCTACAATGAGCAGTTCTTC. This chain joins TRBV6-1 and TRBJ2-1, with D perhaps matching TRBD1 (6 bases). Germline CDR1 reads MNHNS; CDR2 reads SASEGT. V gave up 4 bases and J gave up 0 bases, with 10 bases separating them. The CDR3 runs 15 residues.

This clonotype ranks as large. This beta chain lies outside the target of a library built for alpha chains; its clone size means little. The rearrangement uses TRBV5-5 and TRBJ2-7; D assignment may be TRBD1 or TRBD2 (5 bases each). Between the trimmed V and J ends, which lost 0 bases and 3 bases, there was a span of 10 bases. The length of the CDR3 is 14 residues. Germline CDR1 SGHKS, CDR2 YYEKEE (reference sequence). In DNA, the CDR3 is TGTGCCAGCAGCTTGGTGCAGGGAGACTACGAGCAGTACTTC. Translated: CASSLVQGDYEQYF.

This clonotype was detected a few times. A read error may explain this, as a much larger clone is one base away. A library prepared for alpha chains yielded this beta chain as an off-target read; its size is of little meaning. The chain employs TRBV6-5 and TRBJ1-1; tentative D call: TRBD1 (5 bases). CDR1 is MNHEY, CDR2 SVGAGI, per germline. The CDR3 covers 14 residues. This chain's CDR3 is CTSSRRIGGTEAFF. The CDR3 DNA follows: TGTACCAGCAGTCGCCGAATTGGGGGCACTGAAGCTTTCTTT.

With regard to this clonotype: With the library built for alpha chains, this beta chain is off target and its frequency is not meaningful. V and J are TRBV7-8 and TRBJ2-3, with unresolved D. The CDR3 has 12 residues. V dropped 5 bases and J dropped 0 bases, with 3 bases sitting between them. In germline, CDR1 is SGHVS, CDR2 FQNEAQ. This CDR3 is CASSKSTDTQYF. DNA of the CDR3: TGTGCCAGCAGCAAAAGCACAGATACGCAGTATTTT.

In its sample, this clonotype is medium-sized. Found in a library prepared for alpha chains, this beta chain is an off-target read, and its abundance has little meaning. This chain joins TRBV24-1 and TRBJ2-1; D is unclear. The V gene's germline CDR1 is KGHDR and CDR2 SFDVKD. V was shortened by 3 bases and J by 8 bases, with 13 bases between the two germline ends. This CDR3 comprises 14 residues. The CDR3 DNA follows: TGTGCCACCAGTGATGAGAGTAGGTTCGATGAGCAGTTCTTC. Translation: CATSDESRFDEQFF.

This clonotype counts as medium-sized. In a library made to pick up alpha chains, this beta chain is a stray read with a size that means little. The genes are TRBV7-9 and TRBJ2-1; a weak D match, TRBD1 (5 bases). Trimming removed 5 bases from V and 15 bases from J, with 23 bases in between. The CDR3 length is 14 residues. CDR1 is SEHNR and CDR2 is FQNEAQ in the germline V gene (reference sequence). The CDR3 region has the DNA TGTGCCAGCAGCCGCACGTCAGCCACAGGAGCCCGGTTCTTC. Protein: CASSRTSATGARFF.

Many counts were recorded for this clonotype. As an off-target read in a library built for alpha chains, this beta chain has a frequency of little significance. The CDR3 loop is CASRGRTGDRNNQPQHF. The CDR3 nucleotides are TGTGCCAGCAGGGGGCGTACGGGGGACAGGAATAATCAGCCCCAGCATTTT. This sequence joins TRBV28 and TRBJ1-5, with 8 bases identical to TRBD1. The V segment lost 6 bases and the J segment 4 bases; nucleotides outside the gene matches: 14. The germline CDR1 and CDR2 sequences are MDHEN and SYDVKM. This CDR3 spans 17 amino acids.

This clonotype appeared many times. Since it is a stray read in a library aimed at alpha chains, this beta chain has a size that is not meaningful. This chain uses TRBV24-1 with TRBJ2-3, with D hard to call. Germline values: CDR1 KGHDR, CDR2 SFDVKD. The CDR3 totals 15 residues. V lost 4 bases to trimming and J lost 4 bases, with 14 bases between them. The CDR3 spells CATSEPGSPPDTQYF. The DNA of the CDR3 is TGTGCCACCAGTGAACCGGGCTCCCCCCCAGATACGCAGTATTTT.

By share of the sample, this clonotype is medium-sized. The library was built for alpha chains, so this beta chain is an off-target read and its size means little. The chain combines TRBV29-1 with TRBJ1-2; 7 bases match TRBD1. Germline V lookup: CDR1 SQVTM, CDR2 ANQGSEA. The CDR3 is 12 amino acids. The junction had 11 bases not matched to a gene; V was cut back by 7 bases and J by 9 bases. The CDR3 loop is CSAADMRGRYTF. CDR3 DNA sequence: TGCAGCGCTGCGGATATGAGGGGGCGCTACACCTTC.

This clonotype was recorded many times. The library was prepared for alpha chains; this beta chain is a stray read, so its frequency means little. CDR3 coding DNA: TGTGCCAGCAGCTTGGAGGGCCTGAACACTGAAGCTTTCTTT. This sequence encodes CASSLEGLNTEAFF. The chain uses TRBV5-4 and TRBJ1-1; D is unclear. The V and J ends lost 0 bases and 0 bases respectively, with 6 bases between them. The CDR3 extends over 14 amino acids. The germline V gene encodes CDR1 SGHNT and CDR2 YYREEE (reference sequence).